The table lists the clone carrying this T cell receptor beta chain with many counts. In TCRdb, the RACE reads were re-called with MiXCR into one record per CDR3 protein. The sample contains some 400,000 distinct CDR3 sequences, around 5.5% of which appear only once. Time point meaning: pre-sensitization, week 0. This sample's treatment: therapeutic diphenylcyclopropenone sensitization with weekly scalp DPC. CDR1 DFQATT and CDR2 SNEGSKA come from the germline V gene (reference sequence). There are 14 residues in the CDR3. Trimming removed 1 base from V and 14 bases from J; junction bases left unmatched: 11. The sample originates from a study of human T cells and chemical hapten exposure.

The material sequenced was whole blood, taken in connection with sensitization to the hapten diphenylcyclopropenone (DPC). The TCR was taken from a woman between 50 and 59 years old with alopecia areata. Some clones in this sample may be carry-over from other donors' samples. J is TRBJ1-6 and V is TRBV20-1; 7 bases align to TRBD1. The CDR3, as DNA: TGCAGTGCTAGAGTGCAGGGGGATGGGTCGTCCCTCCACTTT. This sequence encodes CSARVQGDGSSLHF.